The 15 T cell receptor beta chains given below trace back to one sample, sequenced in a study of blood T cell repertoires in COVID-19. TCRdb's copy holds only in-frame clones and misses some; the assay was immunoSEQ multiplex PCR. The sample shows approximately 280,000 clones, 75% to 90% of them seen only once. The sequencing sample was made of peripheral blood. The receptors were gathered from a woman in her sixties or seventies with acute or convalescent COVID-19.

This clone showed up just once. The chain's CDR3 is CSASHGVNTGELFF. As DNA, the CDR3 is TGCAGTGCTAGTCACGGGGTGAACACCGGGGAGCTGTTTTTT. The genes are TRBV20-1 and TRBJ2-2, with a tentative D call TRBD2 (5 bases). The CDR3 runs to 14 residues. In germline, CDR1 is DFQATT, CDR2 SNEGSKA (reference sequence). V lost 3 bases and J lost 1, with 9 bases in between.

This clone showed up just a few times. The chain uses TRBV3-1 (or the pseudogene TRBV3-2) and TRBJ1-6, with 7 bases identical to TRBD1. CDR3 size: 17 residues. The germline CDR1 and CDR2 sequences are LGHDT and YNNKEL (reference sequence). V gave up 5 bases and J gave up 1 base; unmatched junction bases: 8. The DNA of the CDR3 is TGTGCCAGCAGCGCGCAGGGGGAGAGGTCCTATAATTCACCCCTCCACTTT. Translating it yields CASSAQGERSYNSPLHF.

This sequence joins TRBV3-1 (or the pseudogene TRBV3-2) and TRBJ2-2; TRBD1 aligns across 9 bases. This CDR3 is built from 14 residues. CDR1 LGHDT and CDR2 YNNKEL come from the germline V gene (reference sequence). J gave up 5 bases and V 5 bases, and 3 bases lay outside the gene matches. The CDR3 reads CASSYRGQTGELFF. For the CDR3, the DNA is TGTGCCAGCAGCTACAGGGGGCAGACCGGGGAGCTGTTTTTT.

This clone was found once. The rearrangement uses TRBV5-5 and TRBJ1-1; D gene ambiguous. CDR3 length: 14 residues. The ends were cut back, 0 bases at V and 0 bases at J, with 6 bases in the middle. Germline V gene sequence: CDR1 SGHKS, CDR2 YYEKEE (reference sequence). The CDR3 nucleotides read TGTGCCAGCAGCTTGGGGCACGTGAACACTGAAGCTTTCTTT. Its translation is CASSLGHVNTEAFF.

The chain joins TRBV5-6 to TRBJ2-2, with a possible D match to TRBD1 (6 bases). CDR1 is SGHDT and CDR2 is YYEEEE in the germline V gene. Trimming pared 4 bases from V and 4 bases from J, leaving 17 bases between. The CDR3 is made up of 16 amino acids. This CDR3 reads CASSRPTGLGTGELFF. In DNA form, the CDR3 reads TGTGCCAGCAGCCGCCCAACAGGGCTAGGCACCGGGGAGCTGTTTTTT. Combining the CDR3 with reference TRBV5-6 and TRBJ2-2 gives the whole variable domain DAGVTQSPTHLIKTRGQQVTLRCSPKSGHDTVSWYQQALGQGPQFIFQYYEEEERQRGNFPDRFSGHQFPNYSSELNVNALLLGDSALYLCASSRPTGLGTGELFFGEGSRLTVL.

The chain employs TRBV19 and TRBJ2-1; tentatively, D is TRBD1 (6 bases). V was clipped by 8 bases and J by 0 bases, with 8 bases between them. Germline CDR1 is LNHDA and CDR2 is SQIVND (reference sequence). CDR3 length: 13 amino acids. CDR3 DNA sequence: TGTGCCAGTGGACAGAACTCCTACAATGAGCAGTTCTTC. Encoded protein: CASGQNSYNEQFF.

The rearrangement links TRBV3-1 (or the pseudogene TRBV3-2) to TRBJ2-5, with a weak D call TRBD1 (5 bases). The germline gives CDR1 LGHDT, CDR2 YNNKEL (reference sequence). CDR3 size: 18 residues. Trimming took 4 bases from V and 0 from J, leaving 21 bases between them. The CDR3 here is CASSPPHFKRGYQETQYF. DNA of the CDR3: TGTGCCAGCAGCCCTCCACACTTTAAAAGGGGATACCAAGAGACCCAGTACTTC.

The chain recombines TRBV20-1 with TRBJ2-5; D remains unclear. This CDR3 is built from 13 residues. Germline loops: CDR1 DFQATT, CDR2 SNEGSKA (reference sequence). Trimming took 8 bases from V and 5 from J, leaving 18 bases between them. CDR3 DNA sequence: TGCAGTACCAGTGACCCCACCGAGGAGACCCAGTACTTC. Amino acids: CSTSDPTEETQYF.

The chain links TRBV29-1 to TRBJ2-1, with TRBD2 identical over 7 bases. Germline assignment: CDR1 SQVTM and CDR2 ANQGSEA. V lost 6 bases, J lost 4 bases, and 9 bases stayed unmatched. The CDR3 runs 14 residues. The CDR3 reads CSVSGTEFYNEQFF. The CDR3 DNA is TGCAGCGTGAGCGGGACCGAGTTTTACAATGAGCAGTTCTTC.

To note about this clone: Other nucleotide sequences from this sample produce the same CDR3. This chain uses TRBV3-1 (or the pseudogene TRBV3-2) with TRBJ2-3; a weak D match, TRBD2 (6 bases). The V gene's germline CDR1 is LGHDT and CDR2 YNNKEL (reference sequence). This CDR3 is built from 14 residues. V was pared by 3 bases and J by 0 bases, with 7 bases between. The CDR3 coding sequence is TGTGCCAGCAGCCAGGGACTGAGCACAGATACGCAGTATTTT. Amino acid sequence: CASSQGLSTDTQYF.

This CDR3 reads CASSSWPGRGKTQYF. Written as DNA, the CDR3 is TGCGCCAGCAGCTCCTGGCCGGGCAGGGGAAAGACCCAGTACTTC. V gene TRBV5-1 combines with J gene TRBJ2-5; D may be TRBD1 (6 bases). V lost 3 bases to trimming and J lost 6 bases, with 18 bases between them. Germline V gives CDR1 SGHRS, CDR2 YFSETQ. The CDR3 sequence is 15 residues long.

The V call is TRBV9, the J call TRBJ1-1; D may be TRBD1 (5 bases). Trimming removed 3 bases from V and 5 bases from J, with 14 bases in between. The germline V gene has CDR1 SGDLS and CDR2 YYNGEE. This CDR3 has 14 amino acids. The chain's CDR3 is CASSGEGLWTEAFF. Written as DNA, the CDR3 is TGTGCCAGCAGCGGGGAGGGGTTGTGGACTGAAGCTTTCTTT.

V usage is TRBV19 and J usage is TRBJ1-1; D is ambiguous. V was shortened by 6 bases and J by 1 base, with 9 bases between the two germline ends. The CDR3 is made up of 13 amino acids. Looked up from germline, CDR1 is LNHDA and CDR2 is SQIVND (reference sequence). DNA of the CDR3: TGTGCCAGTAGGGCTTCGGGGAACACTGAAGCTTTCTTT. It codes for CASRASGNTEAFF. The complete variable domain, with remaining parts taken from reference TRBV19 and TRBJ1-1, reads DGGITQSPKYLFRKEGQNVTLSCEQNLNHDAMYWYRQDPGQGLRLIYYSQIVNDFQKGDIAEGYSVSREKKESFPLTVTSAQKNPTAFYLCASRASGNTEAFFGQGTRLTVV.

The V and J genes are TRBV27 and TRBJ1-5; the D gene is possibly TRBD1 (5 bases). The V gene lost 8 bases and the J gene lost 5 bases, with 16 bases spanning the gap. In germline, CDR1 is MNHEY, CDR2 SMNVEV (reference sequence). This CDR3 spans 14 amino acids. The CDR3 bases are TGTGCCAGCTCCCAGGACACTTCGTATCAGCCCCAGCATTTT. Translating gives CASSQDTSYQPQHF.

This chain connects TRBV2 to TRBJ1-3; D possibly corresponds to TRBD1 (6 bases). With 4 bases removed from V and 4 bases from J, the gap between germline ends came to 11 bases. Germline lookup yields CDR1 SNHLY and CDR2 FYNNEI. CDR3 length: 14 residues. In nucleotides, the CDR3 is TGTGCCAGCAGTGCTGGACAGTCCGGAAACACCATATATTTT. Protein product: CASSAGQSGNTIYF.